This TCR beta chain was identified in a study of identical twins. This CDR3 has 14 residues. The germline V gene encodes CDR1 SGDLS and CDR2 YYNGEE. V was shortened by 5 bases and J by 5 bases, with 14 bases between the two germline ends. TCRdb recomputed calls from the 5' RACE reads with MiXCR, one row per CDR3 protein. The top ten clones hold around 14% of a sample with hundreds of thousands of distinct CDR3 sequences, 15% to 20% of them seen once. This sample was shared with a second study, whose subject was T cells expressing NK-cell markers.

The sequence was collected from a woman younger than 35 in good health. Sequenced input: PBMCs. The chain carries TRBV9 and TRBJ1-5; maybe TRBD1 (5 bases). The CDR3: CASSASDTHQPQHF. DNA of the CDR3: TGTGCCAGCAGTGCCTCGGACACCCATCAGCCCCAGCATTTT.